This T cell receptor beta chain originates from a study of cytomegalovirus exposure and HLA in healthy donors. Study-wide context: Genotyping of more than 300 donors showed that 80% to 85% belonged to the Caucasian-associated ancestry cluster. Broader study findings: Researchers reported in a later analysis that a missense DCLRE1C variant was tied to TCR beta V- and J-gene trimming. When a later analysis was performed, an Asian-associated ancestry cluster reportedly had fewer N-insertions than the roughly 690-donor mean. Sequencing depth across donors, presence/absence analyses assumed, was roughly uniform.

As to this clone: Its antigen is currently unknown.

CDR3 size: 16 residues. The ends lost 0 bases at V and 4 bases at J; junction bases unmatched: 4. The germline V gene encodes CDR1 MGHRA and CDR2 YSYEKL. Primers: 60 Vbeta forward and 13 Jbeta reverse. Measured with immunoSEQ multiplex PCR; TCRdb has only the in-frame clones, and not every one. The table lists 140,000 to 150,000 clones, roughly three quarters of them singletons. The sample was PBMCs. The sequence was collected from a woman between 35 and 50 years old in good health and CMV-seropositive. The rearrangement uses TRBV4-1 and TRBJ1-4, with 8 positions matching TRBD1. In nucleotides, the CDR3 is TGCGCCAGCAGCCAAGACGGACAGGGTTTTAATGAAAAACTGTTTTTT. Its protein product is CASSQDGQGFNEKLFF.